The T cell receptor (beta chain) described here comes from a study of cytomegalovirus exposure and HLA in healthy donors. Germline V gene data show CDR1 as SGHRS and CDR2 as YFSETQ. With V trimmed by 8 bases and J by 11 bases, 10 bases remained unmatched. The CDR3 covers 13 residues. It was with 60 Vbeta and 13 Jbeta primers that the PCR ran. This table comes from immunoSEQ multiplex PCR, and its TCRdb copy is limited to in-frame clones, with some not included. The sample consists of 110,000 or so clones, about 72% of them appearing once. This clone was found once. No antigen is known for it. General study points: The listing of approximately 160 TCR beta chains classed them as cytomegalovirus-associated. The later analysis indicated that the majority of CMV-associated TCR beta chains appeared HLA-restricted. In a later analysis, DRB1 alleles had the most associated TCRs; HLA-C alleles the fewest. Later work associated fewer than 20,000 TCR beta sequences with HLA alleles at 0.05 false discovery rate.

The chain carries TRBV5-1 and TRBJ2-5, with 12 bases that match TRBD1. The source is a man aged 45-65 years in good health and CMV-seropositive. The sequencing sample was made of PBMCs. The CDR3 is CASAGDRGREQYF. CDR3 sequence (DNA): TGCGCCAGTGCCGGGGACAGGGGGCGAGAGCAGTACTTC.